These T cell receptor beta chains were read from a single sample in a study of cytomegalovirus exposure and HLA in healthy donors. Produced via immunoSEQ multiplex PCR; TCRdb's table is partial and in-frame only. Of under 200,000 clones listed, over 75% are singletons. The sequenced sample consisted of PBMCs. All receptors come from a woman aged 50 to 60 in good health and CMV-seropositive. Each CDR3 is given with its conserved first and last residue. D genes are given only for firm matches. The size of a clone is reported for some rows only, either as once, few or many, or as a class for expanded clones.

j_call clone_size d_call v_call cdr3_aa cdr3_nt
TRBJ1-1 - TRBD1 TRBV6-5 CASIRQGLGVAFF TGTGCCAGCATCCGACAGGGGCTCGGGGTAGCTTTCTTT
TRBJ1-1 - - TRBV6-4 CASSEGAYTEAFF TGTGCCAGCAGTGAGGGGGCGTACACTGAAGCTTTCTTT
TRBJ2-7 - - TRBV19 CASSIAGRTSYEQYF TGTGCCAGTAGTATTGCGGGGAGGACCTCCTACGAGCAGTACTTC
TRBJ1-1 - TRBD1 TRBV29-1 CSVETGDHTEAFF TGCAGCGTTGAAACAGGGGATCACACTGAAGCCTTCTTT
TRBJ2-7 - - TRBV11-2 CASSLGRQGFTVLYF TGTGCCAGCAGCTTAGGTCGTCAGGGTTTCACAGTACTCTACTTC
TRBJ2-7 - TRBD1 TRBV27 CASGRDRAYEQYF TGTGCCAGCGGCCGGGACAGGGCCTACGAGCAGTACTTC
TRBJ2-5 few TRBD2 TRBV9 CASSPASGIEGQETQYF TGTGCCAGTAGCCCGGCTAGCGGGATTGAGGGACAAGAGACCCAGTACTTC
TRBJ2-1 - TRBD2 TRBV7-6 CASSSVGTSGRALANEQFF TGTGCCAGCAGCTCGGTGGGGACTAGCGGGAGGGCCTTGGCAAATGAGCAGTTCTTC
TRBJ2-3 - - TRBV6-5 CASSYSRDSTDTQYF TGTGCCAGCAGTTACTCTCGGGACTCCACAGATACGCAGTATTTT
TRBJ2-3 - TRBD2 TRBV29-1 CSVSSGGHSTDTQYF TGCAGCGTTTCTAGCGGGGGCCACAGCACAGATACGCAGTATTTT
TRBJ2-5 - - TRBV14 CASANVRGTQYF TGTGCCAGCGCTAACGTAAGGGGGACCCAGTACTTC
TRBJ2-7 - - TRBV2 CASSEGVGGAGYEQYF TGTGCCAGCAGTGAGGGGGTGGGTGGGGCGGGGTACGAGCAGTACTTC
TRBJ1-2 - - TRBV28 CASSLSLRGGNGYTF TGTGCCAGCAGTTTGTCCTTGCGGGGGGGTAATGGCTACACCTTC
TRBJ1-2 - TRBD1 TRBV28 CASSLLGQGRPAYGYTF TGTGCCAGCAGTTTACTGGGACAGGGTCGGCCGGCTTATGGCTACACCTTC
TRBJ1-2 - - TRBV7-2 CASSLSGWGGYTF TGTGCCAGCAGCTTATCAGGGTGGGGAGGCTACACCTTC
TRBJ1-1 - - TRBV5-4 CASSQANRDAEAFF TGTGCCAGCAGCCAGGCGAATAGAGACGCTGAAGCTTTCTTT
TRBJ2-4 - - TRBV7-2 CASSLGGGNRAKNIQYF TGTGCCAGCAGCTTAGGTGGAGGGAATCGAGCCAAAAACATTCAGTACTTC
TRBJ2-7 few TRBD1 TRBV29-1 CSVALLQGAKYEQYF TGCAGCGTTGCCTTATTACAGGGGGCAAAATACGAGCAGTACTTC
TRBJ2-2 - TRBD1 TRBV11-3 CASSWTGSTGELFF TGTGCCAGCAGCTGGACAGGGAGCACCGGGGAGCTGTTTTTT
TRBJ1-1 - - TRBV27 CASSRGSGGFTEAFF TGTGCCAGCAGTCGTGGCAGCGGAGGGTTCACTGAAGCTTTCTTT
TRBJ2-3 - TRBD2 TRBV5-6 CASTFKTTSGGTDTQYF TGTGCCAGCACCTTTAAGACGACTAGCGGGGGCACAGATACGCAGTATTTT
TRBJ2-7 - TRBD2 TRBV2 CASRDGGTSGRDEQYF TGTGCCAGCAGGGATGGCGGGACTAGCGGGAGAGACGAGCAGTACTTC
TRBJ1-1 - TRBD1 TRBV28 CASSQGQGSSEAFF TGTGCCAGCAGTCAAGGACAGGGGAGTTCTGAAGCTTTCTTT
TRBJ2-5 - - TRBV4-1 CASSPILGDQETQYF TGCGCCAGCAGCCCAATTCTAGGGGACCAAGAGACCCAGTACTTC
TRBJ2-1 - - TRBV2 CASSEALSDEQFF TGTGCCAGCAGTGAAGCGCTGTCGGATGAGCAGTTCTTC
TRBJ1-6 - - TRBV7-6 CASSVNSISPLHF TGTGCCAGCAGCGTCAACAGTATTTCACCCCTCCACTTT
TRBJ2-7 - TRBD1 TRBV6-1 CASRTPGQRNEQYF TGTGCCAGCAGGACGCCGGGACAGAGAAACGAGCAGTACTTC
TRBJ2-1 - - TRBV6-6 CASSLGFSGNYNEQFF TGTGCCAGCAGTTTAGGTTTCTCCGGGAATTACAATGAGCAGTTCTTC
TRBJ1-1 - - TRBV4-3 CASSPEMTDMNTEAFF TGCGCCAGCAGCCCCGAAATGACAGACATGAACACTGAAGCTTTCTTT
TRBJ2-5 - - TRBV7-3 CASSLNGRVGETQYF TGTGCCAGCAGCTTAAATGGCAGGGTTGGAGAGACCCAGTACTTC
TRBJ1-1 - TRBD1 TRBV6-5 CASSPTGGRAQAFF TGTGCCAGCAGCCCGACAGGGGGCAGGGCGCAAGCTTTCTTT
TRBJ2-6 once - TRBV5-6 CASNLYSNSGANVLTF TGTGCCAGCAACCTGTACAGCAACTCTGGGGCCAACGTCCTGACTTTC
TRBJ2-3 - TRBD1 TRBV5-1 CASRRDRGNTDTQYF TGCGCCAGCAGGAGGGACAGAGGGAACACAGATACGCAGTATTTT
TRBJ2-5 few - TRBV4-3 CASSQELYPSTQYF TGCGCCAGCAGCCAAGAACTCTACCCTTCGACCCAGTACTTC
TRBJ2-3 - - TRBV20-1 CSGRGTDTQYF TGCAGCGGCCGGGGCACAGATACGCAGTATTTT